This TCR beta chain was recorded in a study of T-cell reconstitution after alpha-beta-depleted transplantation in children. Study-level points and caveats: After one year, T-cell counts and TCRbeta diversity mostly came from new T cells. The study reportedly traced alpha-beta T cells about two months after transplant to several hundred expanded graft clones. Surviving recipient T cells and thymic progenitors underlay high day-60 TCRbeta diversity in some patients.

Unique molecular identifiers were incorporated when the TCRbeta library was constructed. TCRdb recomputed calls from the PCR reads with MiXCR, one row per CDR3 protein. Of 610,000 or so distinct CDR3 sequences listed, 27% are singletons. This clonotype was seen more than once but under ten times. Its antigen is unidentified. The sequence was obtained from a boy in the first two years of life with Wiskott-Aldrich syndrome, due to receive a stem cell transplant. The source was PBMCs, collected before TCRalphabeta/CD19-depleted stem cell transplant.

The CDR3 reads CATWCLTSGRGTGELFF. CDR3 in DNA: TGTGCCACGTGGTGTCTGACTAGCGGGAGGGGCACCGGGGAGCTGTTTTTT. J is TRBJ2-2 and V is TRBV27; TRBD2 agrees at 14 bases. The CDR3 length is 17 residues. J was trimmed by 4 bases and V by 10 bases; bases with no gene match: 11. CDR1 and CDR2 (germline): MNHEY, SMNVEV (reference sequence).